This TCR beta chain was sequenced for a study of blood T cell repertoires in COVID-19. Only in-frame clones appear in the TCRdb table, and some are missing; sequencing was by immunoSEQ multiplex PCR. The data show about 140,000 clones, with around 82% seen just once and 5% held by the top ten. The V gene lost 5 bases and the J gene lost 7 bases, with 18 bases spanning the gap. Germline V lookup: CDR1 MNHEY, CDR2 SVGAGI. The CDR3 contains 15 residues. This chain joins TRBV6-5 and TRBJ1-5; perhaps TRBD1 as D (5 bases). The source material was peripheral blood. The TCR sequence derives from a woman in her fifties or sixties with acute or convalescent COVID-19. The CDR3 DNA is TGTGCCAGCAGTACGGGAGCCTCCGGGGGACAGCCCCAGCATTTT. This encodes CASSTGASGGQPQHF.